The 19 T cell receptor beta chains in this list originate from one sample, sequenced in a study of shared clonotypes between healthy human individuals. The assay was immunoSEQ multiplex PCR, and TCRdb's table has in-frame clones only and misses some. Here the sample spans roughly 810,000 clones, about 97% being singletons. The naive CD8 fraction comprised CD45RO-negative cells positively selected for CCR7 and excluded terminally differentiated effector memory CD45RA+ cells. Input material: naive CD8+ T cells sorted from blood. The receptors shown here come from a man in his thirties or forties in good health.

This clone was observed once. This chain links TRBV27 with TRBJ2-7; the D gene is possibly TRBD1 (6 bases). The CDR3 totals 13 residues. The germline gives CDR1 MNHEY, CDR2 SMNVEV (reference sequence). V was trimmed by 5 bases and J by 4 bases, leaving 12 bases between them. In DNA, the CDR3 is TGTGCCAGCAGTAATAATCAGGGGTACGAGCAGTACTTC. Encoded protein: CASSNNQGYEQYF.

The rearrangement uses TRBV28 and TRBJ1-3; D not certain. Germline loops: CDR1 MDHEN, CDR2 SYDVKM. The CDR3 loop spans 15 amino acids. Trimming cost V 4 bases and J 0 bases, with 10 bases left between them. In DNA, the CDR3 is TGTGCCAGCAGTTCCCGGACGGACTCTGGAAACACCATATATTTT. It encodes CASSSRTDSGNTIYF.

V is TRBV5-4 and J is TRBJ2-7; TRBD2 might be the D (5 bases). Per the germline V gene, CDR1 is SGHNT and CDR2 is YYREEE (reference sequence). With 2 bases removed from V and 5 bases from J, the gap between germline ends came to 17 bases. The CDR3 extends over 15 amino acids. The chain's CDR3 is CASSLEGRGIHEQYF. CDR3 coding DNA: TGTGCCAGCAGCTTAGAAGGGAGAGGCATCCACGAGCAGTACTTC.

This chain uses TRBV4-1 with TRBJ2-7, with a weak D call TRBD2 (6 bases). The CDR3 is 14 residues long. Looked up from germline, CDR1 is MGHRA and CDR2 is YSYEKL. Trimming took off 4 bases at V and 1 base at J, with 11 bases between the two ends. CDR3 residues: CASSRGTSSYEQYF. The CDR3 DNA reads as TGCGCCAGCAGCCGCGGGACTTCTTCCTACGAGCAGTACTTC.

This rearrangement joins TRBV4-1 to TRBJ2-1; 11 nucleotides line up with TRBD2. The CDR3 consists of 18 residues. Germline assignment: CDR1 MGHRA and CDR2 YSYEKL. V gave up 4 bases and J gave up 7 bases; unmatched junction bases: 15. DNA for the CDR3: TGCGCCAGCAGCCTCCAACTAGCGGGAGCCGTTGCTTGGAATGAGCAGTTCTTC. As protein: CASSLQLAGAVAWNEQFF.

This sequence joins TRBV9 and TRBJ2-4; a possible D gene is TRBD1 (6 bases). The CDR3 covers 13 residues. Trimming pared 3 bases from V and 6 bases from J, leaving 10 bases between. CDR1 is SGDLS, CDR2 YYNGEE, per germline. The CDR3 spells CASSDLRGNIQYF. Written as DNA, the CDR3 is TGTGCCAGCAGCGACCTCAGGGGAAACATTCAGTACTTC.

Only one count was recorded for this clone. The rearrangement joins TRBV2 to TRBJ2-1; 10 bases agree with TRBD1. The CDR3 consists of 13 residues. Losses at the gene ends were 9 bases for V and 4 bases for J; bases not matched to a gene: 3. CDR1 is SNHLY, CDR2 FYNNEI, per germline. In nucleotides, the CDR3 is TGTGCCAGGAAGGACAGGGGGTACAATGAGCAGTTCTTC. Its protein is CARKDRGYNEQFF.

The chain has TRBV14 and TRBJ1-1; D might be TRBD1 (5 bases). V lost 4 bases and J lost 4, with 19 bases in between. The CDR3 loop spans 16 amino acids. Per the germline V gene, CDR1 is SGHDN and CDR2 is FVKESK. The CDR3 region is CASSPETGGLLTEAFF. The CDR3 region has the DNA TGTGCCAGCAGCCCTGAGACCGGGGGACTCCTCACTGAAGCTTTCTTT.

This clone occurred once. The CDR3 reads CASSADVRLAGSSTDTQYF. CDR3 nucleotides: TGTGCCAGCAGCGCAGACGTGAGACTAGCGGGGAGTAGCACAGATACGCAGTATTTT. V gene TRBV7-8 combines with J gene TRBJ2-3, with 11 bases fitting TRBD2. CDR3 size: 19 residues. Germline CDR1 is SGHVS and CDR2 is FQNEAQ. The V segment lost 5 bases and the J segment 0 bases; nucleotides outside the gene matches: 13. Full variable domain (remainder filled in from reference TRBV7-8 and TRBJ2-3): GAGVSQSPRYKVAKRGQDVALRCDPISGHVSLFWYQQALGQGPEFLTYFQNEAQLDKSGLPSDRFFAERPEGSVSTLKIQRTQQEDSAVYLCASSADVRLAGSSTDTQYFGPGTRLTVL.

The chain employs TRBV5-1 and TRBJ2-1; 9 bases match TRBD1. The V and J ends lost 0 bases and 5 bases, in that order; junction bases with no gene match: 12. This CDR3 is built from 18 residues. In germline, CDR1 is SGHRS, CDR2 YFSETQ. In DNA form, the CDR3 reads TGCGCCAGCAGCTTGGATGGCCGAGAAGGGACAGGGCACAATGAGCAGTTCTTC. Translated, it gives CASSLDGREGTGHNEQFF.

The chain has TRBV4-1 and TRBJ2-7; D ambiguous. This CDR3 contains 12 residues. Germline V gene lookup returns CDR1 MGHRA and CDR2 YSYEKL. V lost 3 bases and J 0 bases, leaving 3 bases between the germline ends. The CDR3 region has the DNA TGCGCCAGCAGCCAGGGCTCCTACGAGCAGTACTTC. Encoded protein: CASSQGSYEQYF.

This clone was seen only once. The chain uses TRBV28 and TRBJ1-4, with no clear D. CDR1 is MDHEN and CDR2 is SYDVKM in the germline V gene. V gave up 3 bases and J gave up 5 bases, with 7 bases separating them. This CDR3 contains 13 residues. Here the CDR3 reads CASSFLMNEKLFF. The CDR3 DNA is TGTGCCAGCAGTTTCCTGATGAATGAAAAACTGTTTTTT.

V is TRBV6-6 and J is TRBJ1-1; D not certain. The CDR3 extends over 14 amino acids. Between the trimmed V and J ends, which lost 8 bases and 1 base, there was a span of 14 bases. Germline V gene lookup returns CDR1 MNHNY and CDR2 SVGAGI (reference sequence). The CDR3 DNA reads TGTGCCAGCCACCTCCAACGTTCGAACACTGAAGCTTTCTTT. It is translated as CASHLQRSNTEAFF.

CDR3 amino acids: CASGWEVRYGGELFF. The CDR3 DNA reads TGTGCCAGCGGTTGGGAAGTGAGGTACGGCGGGGAGCTGTTTTTT. V gene TRBV7-9 combines with J gene TRBJ2-2; D is undetermined. V gave up 8 bases and J gave up 7 bases, with 20 bases separating them. Germline V gene sequence: CDR1 SEHNR, CDR2 FQNEAQ (reference sequence). The CDR3 loop spans 15 amino acids.

The V call is TRBV7-8, the J call TRBJ1-5; D is undetermined. The CDR3 loop spans 13 amino acids. The germline V and J ends were trimmed by 5 bases and 2 bases, with 7 bases remaining between them. Germline lookup yields CDR1 SGHVS and CDR2 FQNEAQ. CDR3 in amino acids: CASSHTGNQPQHF. Written as DNA, the CDR3 is TGTGCCAGCAGCCACACCGGCAATCAGCCCCAGCATTTT.

This chain links TRBV7-6 with TRBJ2-3, with 7 nucleotides matching TRBD2. The CDR3 length is 15 residues. The V segment lost 6 bases and the J segment 1 base; nucleotides outside the gene matches: 7. Germline V gene data show CDR1 as SGHVS and CDR2 as FNYEAQ. The CDR3 DNA reads as TGTGCCAGCAGACGGGCTAGCGGACGCACAGATACGCAGTATTTT. It codes for CASRRASGRTDTQYF.

The chain combines TRBV28 with TRBJ2-1; 7 bases align to TRBD2. Germline trimming cut 3 bases from V and 5 bases from J; bases unmatched to any gene: 16. The CDR3 length is 18 residues. Germline V gene lookup returns CDR1 MDHEN and CDR2 SYDVKM. The CDR3 nucleotides read TGTGCCAGCAGTTTTTACGTGAGGCGGCTGGGGGGGAACAATGAGCAGTTCTTC. Its protein product is CASSFYVRRLGGNNEQFF. The full variable domain, its missing parts supplied by reference TRBV28 and TRBJ2-1, is DVKVTQSSRYLVKRTGEKVFLECVQDMDHENMFWYRQDPGLGLRLIYFSYDVKMKEKGDIPEGYSVSREKKERFSLILESASTNQTSMYLCASSFYVRRLGGNNEQFFGPGTRLTVL.

The V call is TRBV4-1, the J call TRBJ1-3; D not resolved. CDR1 and CDR2 (germline): MGHRA, YSYEKL. Deletions cut 2 bases from V and 3 bases from J, with 20 bases between. This CDR3 contains 18 residues. The CDR3 sequence: CASSQPPEGPPGGNTIYF. The CDR3 coding sequence is TGCGCCAGCAGCCAACCCCCGGAGGGCCCCCCTGGTGGAAACACCATATATTTT.

Concerning this clone: The sample holds other DNA sequences that translate to the same CDR3. V usage is TRBV27 and J usage is TRBJ2-7; no reliable D call. The V end was cut by 3 bases, the J end by 0 bases, with 12 bases between. This CDR3 comprises 15 residues. Germline assignment: CDR1 MNHEY and CDR2 SMNVEV (reference sequence). This CDR3 is CASSFYPAPSYEQYF. Written as DNA, the CDR3 is TGTGCCAGCAGTTTCTACCCCGCCCCCTCCTACGAGCAGTACTTC.